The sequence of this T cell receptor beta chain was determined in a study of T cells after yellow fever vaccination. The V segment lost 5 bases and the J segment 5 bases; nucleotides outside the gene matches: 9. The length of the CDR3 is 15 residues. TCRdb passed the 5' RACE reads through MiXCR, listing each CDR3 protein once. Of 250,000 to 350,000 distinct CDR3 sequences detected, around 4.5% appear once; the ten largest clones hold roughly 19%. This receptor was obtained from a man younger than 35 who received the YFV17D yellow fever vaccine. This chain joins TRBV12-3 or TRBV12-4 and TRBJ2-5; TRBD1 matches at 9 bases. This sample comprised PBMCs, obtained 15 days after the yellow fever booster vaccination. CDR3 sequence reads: CASSGRTGVLETQYF. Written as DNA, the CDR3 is TGTGCCAGCAGTGGACGGACAGGGGTACTGGAGACCCAGTACTTC.